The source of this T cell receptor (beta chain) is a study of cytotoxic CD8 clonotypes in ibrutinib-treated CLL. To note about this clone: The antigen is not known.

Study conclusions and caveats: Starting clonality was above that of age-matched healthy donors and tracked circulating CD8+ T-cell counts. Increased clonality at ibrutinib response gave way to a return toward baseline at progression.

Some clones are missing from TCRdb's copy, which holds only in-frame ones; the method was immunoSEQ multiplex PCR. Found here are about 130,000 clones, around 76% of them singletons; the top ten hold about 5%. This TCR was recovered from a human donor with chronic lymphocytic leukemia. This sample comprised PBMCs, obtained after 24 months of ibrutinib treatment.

DNA of the CDR3: TGTGCCAGCAGTGACTCGGGGACAGGCTATGGCTACACCTTC. Translation gives CASSDSGTGYGYTF. The chain recombines TRBV6-4 with TRBJ1-2; TRBD1 aligns across 8 bases. The CDR3 totals 14 residues. Germline V gene lookup returns CDR1 MRHNA and CDR2 SNTAGT. Losses at the gene ends were 0 bases for V and 4 bases for J; bases not matched to a gene: 1.